This T cell receptor (beta chain) was found in a study of cytomegalovirus exposure and HLA in healthy donors. Findings and caveats of the study: CMV antigen specificity of a few CMV-associated chains was confirmed in vitro.

CDR1 is SGHTA, CDR2 FQGNSA, per germline. CDR3 size: 17 residues. V dropped 4 bases and J dropped 6 bases, with 21 bases sitting between them. Turning to this clone: Its antigen is not identified.

The repertoire was sequenced with immunoSEQ multiplex PCR; TCRdb's copy has only in-frame clones and lacks some. There are around 300,000 clones in the sample; about 90% occur only once, and about 1.2% lies in the top ten. This TCR derives from a woman aged 30 to 39 in good health and CMV-seropositive. Sequencing used PBMCs. This chain links TRBV7-2 with TRBJ2-2; a weak D match, TRBD2 (5 bases). CDR3 DNA sequence: TGTGCCAGCAGCTCAGAGGATCTAGCATTTCGGCCCGGGGAGCTGTTTTTT. This codes for CASSSEDLAFRPGELFF. The full variable domain, with the rest looked up from reference TRBV7-2 and TRBJ2-2, is GAGVSQSPSNKVTEKGKDVELRCDPISGHTALYWYRQSLGQGLEFLIYFQGNSAPDKSGLPSDRFSAERTGGSVSTLTIQRTQQEDSAVYLCASSSEDLAFRPGELFFGEGSRLTVL.